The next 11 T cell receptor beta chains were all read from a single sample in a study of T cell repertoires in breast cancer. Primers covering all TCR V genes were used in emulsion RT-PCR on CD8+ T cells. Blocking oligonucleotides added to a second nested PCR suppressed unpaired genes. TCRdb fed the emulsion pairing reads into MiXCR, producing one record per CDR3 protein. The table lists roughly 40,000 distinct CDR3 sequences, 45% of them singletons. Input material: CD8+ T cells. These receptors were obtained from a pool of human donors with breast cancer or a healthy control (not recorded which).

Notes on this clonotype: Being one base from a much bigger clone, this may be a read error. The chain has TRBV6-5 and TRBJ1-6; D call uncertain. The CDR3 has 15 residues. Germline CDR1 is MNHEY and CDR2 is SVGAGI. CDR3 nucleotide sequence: TGTGCCAGCAGCCCCCGAACCTCCTATAATTCACCCTTCCACTTT. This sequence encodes CASSPRTSYNSPFHF.

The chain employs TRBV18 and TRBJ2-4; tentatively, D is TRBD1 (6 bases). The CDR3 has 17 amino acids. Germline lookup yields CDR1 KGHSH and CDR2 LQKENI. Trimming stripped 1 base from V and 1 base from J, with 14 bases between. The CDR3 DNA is TGTGCCAGCTCACCACTTGGGGGCCTAACTGCCAAAAACATTCAGTACTTC. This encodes CASSPLGGLTAKNIQYF.

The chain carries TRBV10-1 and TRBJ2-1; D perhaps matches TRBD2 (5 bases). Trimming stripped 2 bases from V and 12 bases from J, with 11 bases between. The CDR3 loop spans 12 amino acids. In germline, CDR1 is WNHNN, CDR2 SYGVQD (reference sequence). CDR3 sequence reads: CASSERGQRQFF. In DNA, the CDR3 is TGCGCCAGCAGTGAGCGGGGTCAACGGCAGTTCTTC.

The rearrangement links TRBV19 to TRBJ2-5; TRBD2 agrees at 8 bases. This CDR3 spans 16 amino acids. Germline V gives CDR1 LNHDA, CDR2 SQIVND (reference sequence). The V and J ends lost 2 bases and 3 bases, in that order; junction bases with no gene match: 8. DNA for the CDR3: TGTGCCAGTAGTATAAGTAGCGGGGTTACCAAAGAGACCCAGTACTTC. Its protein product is CASSISSGVTKETQYF.

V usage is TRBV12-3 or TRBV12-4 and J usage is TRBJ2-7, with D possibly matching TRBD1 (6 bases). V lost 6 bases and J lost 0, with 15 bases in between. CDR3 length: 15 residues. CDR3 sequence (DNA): TGTGCCAGCAGATTGGAGACAGGTAGCTCCTACGAGCAGTACTTC. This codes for CASRLETGSSYEQYF.

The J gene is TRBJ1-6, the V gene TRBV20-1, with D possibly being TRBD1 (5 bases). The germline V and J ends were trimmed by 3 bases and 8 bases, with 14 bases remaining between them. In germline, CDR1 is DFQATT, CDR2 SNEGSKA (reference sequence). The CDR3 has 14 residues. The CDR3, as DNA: TGCAGTGCTAGCCAGGGAATGGGCGATTCACCCCTCCACTTT. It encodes CSASQGMGDSPLHF.

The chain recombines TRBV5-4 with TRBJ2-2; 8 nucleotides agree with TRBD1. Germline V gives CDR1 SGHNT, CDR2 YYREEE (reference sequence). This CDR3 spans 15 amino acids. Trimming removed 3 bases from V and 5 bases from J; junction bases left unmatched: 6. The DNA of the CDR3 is TGTGCCAGCAGCTCTAGGACAGGGAGGACCGGGGAGCTGTTTTTT. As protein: CASSSRTGRTGELFF.

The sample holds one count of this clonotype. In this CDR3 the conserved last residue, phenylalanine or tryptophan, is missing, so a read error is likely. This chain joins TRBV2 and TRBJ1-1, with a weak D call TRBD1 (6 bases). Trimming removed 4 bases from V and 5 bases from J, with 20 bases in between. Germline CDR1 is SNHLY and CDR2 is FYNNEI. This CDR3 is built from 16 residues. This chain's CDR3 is CASSVEGGFLGTEAFL. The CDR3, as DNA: TGTGCCAGCAGTGTTGAGGGGGGATTTTTGGGAACTGAAGCTTTCCTT.

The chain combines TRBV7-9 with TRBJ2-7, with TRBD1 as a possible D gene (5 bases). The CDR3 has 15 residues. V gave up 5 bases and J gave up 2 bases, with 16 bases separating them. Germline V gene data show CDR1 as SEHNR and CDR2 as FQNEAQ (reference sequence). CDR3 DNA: TGTGCCAGCAGCACGGACACCAAGAGCGCCTACGAGCAGTACTTC. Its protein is CASSTDTKSAYEQYF.

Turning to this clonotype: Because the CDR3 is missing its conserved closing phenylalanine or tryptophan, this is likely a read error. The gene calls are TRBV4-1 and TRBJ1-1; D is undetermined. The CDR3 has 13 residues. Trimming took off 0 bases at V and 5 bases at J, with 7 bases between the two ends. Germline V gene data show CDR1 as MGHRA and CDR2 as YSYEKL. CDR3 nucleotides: TGCGCCAGCAGCCAAGATATAGGAACTGAAGCTTTCCTT. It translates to CASSQDIGTEAFL.

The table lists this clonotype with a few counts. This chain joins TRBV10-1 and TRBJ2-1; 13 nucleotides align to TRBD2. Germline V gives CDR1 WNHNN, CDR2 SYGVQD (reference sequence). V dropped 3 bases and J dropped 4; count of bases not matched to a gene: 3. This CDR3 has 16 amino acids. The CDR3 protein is CASSELAGGPYNEQFF. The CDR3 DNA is TGCGCCAGCAGTGAACTAGCGGGAGGGCCATACAATGAGCAGTTCTTC.